This T cell receptor (beta chain) was sequenced during a study of T cells after yellow fever vaccination. Study in general: Fractions of limited cellularity were prepared by means of SMART-Seq v4 Ultra Low Input. General study points: A minor fraction of clonotypes spanned both CD4 and CD8 compartments.

They built TCR cDNA with 5'RACE template switching, a step that put in a universal primer site and UMIs. Each CDR3 protein is one row after TCRdb ran MiXCR on the 5' RACE reads. The sample lists 250,000 to 350,000 distinct CDR3 sequences; 8.7% were seen once. Trimming shortened V by 3 bases and J by 0 bases, and 9 bases separated the two germline ends. This CDR3 comprises 15 residues. There are many counts of this clonotype. Its target is not known. Here the sequenced sample was CD4+ T cells sorted from PBMCs, taken 5 days after the yellow fever booster vaccination. The rearrangement links TRBV12-3 or TRBV12-4 to TRBJ1-5; D gene ambiguous. The receptor was isolated from a man aged 18 to 30 who received the YFV17D yellow fever vaccine. This chain's CDR3 is CASSFRGYSNQPQHF. The CDR3 DNA reads TGTGCCAGCAGTTTTCGAGGGTATAGCAATCAGCCCCAGCATTTT.